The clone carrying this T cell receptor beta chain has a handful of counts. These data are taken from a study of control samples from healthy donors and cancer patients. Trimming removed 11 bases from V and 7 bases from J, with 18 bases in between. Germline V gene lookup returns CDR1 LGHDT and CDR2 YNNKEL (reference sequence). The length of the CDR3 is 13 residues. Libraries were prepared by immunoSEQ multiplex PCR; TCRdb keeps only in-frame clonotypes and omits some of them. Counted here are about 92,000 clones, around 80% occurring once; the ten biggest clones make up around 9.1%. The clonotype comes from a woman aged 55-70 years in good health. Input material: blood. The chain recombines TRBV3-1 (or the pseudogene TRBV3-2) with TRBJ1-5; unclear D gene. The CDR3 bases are TGTGCCTCGAGCATGGAACTTGGACAGCCCCAGCATTTT. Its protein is CASSMELGQPQHF.